The clone carrying this T cell receptor (beta chain) was observed a handful of times. TCRdb itself ran the RT-PCR reads through MiXCR, one entry per CDR3 protein. This sample carries some 880,000 distinct CDR3 sequences, over 15% of them seen once, and the ten largest clones take roughly 6%. The CDR3 loop spans 14 amino acids. In germline, CDR1 is KGHDR, CDR2 SFDVKD. V lost 7 bases and J lost 1; bases outside the gene matches: 3. The entry originates in a study of patients and donors after allogeneic stem cell transplantation. The sample consisted of blood, either unsorted or a sorted T cell fraction (not recorded which). The sequence was obtained from a human donor who was either an allogeneic HSCT recipient or a stem cell or donor lymphocyte infusion donor (not recorded which). It is not recorded whose cells these are; they may come from a transplant donor. The V and J genes are TRBV24-1 and TRBJ1-1; 9 positions agree with TRBD1. CDR3 DNA: TGTGCCACCAGGGGGACAGGGCCGAACACTGAAGCTTTCTTT. It yields the protein CATRGTGPNTEAFF.